Listed here is a single TCR beta chain. Sequencing of TCR beta was undertaken in CD8+ and CD4+ T cells derived from blood. TEMRA cells were enriched by FACS, and CD4+ and CD8+ T cells were negatively isolated. An amount of RNA that ranged from roughly 0.5 to 1 ug was reverse transcribed with random hexamers. A multiplex approach, immunoSEQ multiplex PCR, amplified TCR beta CDR3 across 54 Vbeta and 13 Jbeta. TCRdb analysed the immunoSEQ multiplex PCR reads with MiXCR anew, one entry per CDR3 protein. The sample records 120,000 to 150,000 distinct CDR3 sequences, 94% being singletons. These data come from a study of CD8 T cells in Susac syndrome. After removal of 6 bases from V and 4 bases from J, the junction contained 12 bases not matched to a gene. This CDR3 region has 16 residues.

Sample: CD4+ T cells from PBMCs. V gene TRBV12-3 or TRBV12-4 combines with J gene TRBJ2-3; 8 positions match TRBD1. The TCR comes from a human donor in good health. This chain's CDR3 is CASRLYNRGAADTQYF. CDR3 coding DNA: TGTGCCAGCAGACTATACAACAGGGGGGCCGCAGATACGCAGTATTTT.